This entry concerns a single T cell receptor beta chain. This table comes from immunoSEQ multiplex PCR, and its TCRdb copy is limited to in-frame clones, with some not included. The table lists over 70,000 clones, over 70% of them singletons. There are 15 residues in the CDR3. CDR1 and CDR2 (germline): MNHNS, SASEGT. Trimming removed 6 bases from V and 4 bases from J, with 16 bases in between. These data belong to a study of T cell clones after liver transplantation. This specimen consisted of CD4+ T cells from blood, obtained 12 months after liver transplant. This clonotype originated in a human patient who received a liver transplant. Some of these T cells may belong to the graft donor. This chain uses TRBV6-1 with TRBJ1-5; TRBD1 might be the D (5 bases). CDR3 nucleotides: TGTGCCAGCAGCGCCCGGGGGGAGTGGAATCAGCCCCAGCATTTT. This encodes CASSARGEWNQPQHF.